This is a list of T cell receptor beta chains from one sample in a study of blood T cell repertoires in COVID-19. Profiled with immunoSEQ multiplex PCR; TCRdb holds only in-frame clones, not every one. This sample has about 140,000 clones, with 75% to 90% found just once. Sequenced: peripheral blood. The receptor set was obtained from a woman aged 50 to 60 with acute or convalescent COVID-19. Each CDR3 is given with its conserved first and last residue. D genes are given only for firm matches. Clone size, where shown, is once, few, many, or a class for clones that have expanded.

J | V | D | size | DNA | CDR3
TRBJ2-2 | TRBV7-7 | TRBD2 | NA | TGTGCTAGCAGCCCTGCCCCGCCGGGAGGTTCATCCGGGGAGCTGTTTTTT | CASSPAPPGGSSGELFF
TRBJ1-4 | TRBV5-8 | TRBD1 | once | TGTGCCAGCAGCTCGGGACAGGGAGGTGAAAAACTGTTTTTT | CASSSGQGGEKLFF
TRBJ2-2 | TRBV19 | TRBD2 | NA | TGTGCCAGTAAAGGGACGAGCGGGGTTACCGGGGAGCTGTTTTTT | CASKGTSGVTGELFF
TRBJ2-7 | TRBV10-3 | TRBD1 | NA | TGTGCCATCACCAACCGGGACAGTTCCTACGAGCAGTACTTC | CAITNRDSSYEQYF
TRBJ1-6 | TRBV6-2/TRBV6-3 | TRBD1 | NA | TGTGCCAGCAGTTACGTGTGGGACAGGGACTCACCCCTCCACTTT | CASSYVWDRDSPLHF
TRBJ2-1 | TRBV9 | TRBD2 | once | TGTGCCAGCAGCGCCTCTAGCGGCCTAGCTCCATACAATGAGCAGTTCTTC | CASSASSGLAPYNEQFF
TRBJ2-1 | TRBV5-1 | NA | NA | TGCGCCAGCAGCGTTAGCGGCGAAAGTTCCTACAATGAGCAGTTCTTC | CASSVSGESSYNEQFF
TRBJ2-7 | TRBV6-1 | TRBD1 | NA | TGTGCCAGCAGTGAAGGAAACAGGGGGTCCTACGAGCAGTACTTC | CASSEGNRGSYEQYF
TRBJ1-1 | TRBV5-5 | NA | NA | TGTGCCAGCAGCGATCCAACGGCGGTGTCTGAAGCTTTCTTT | CASSDPTAVSEAFF
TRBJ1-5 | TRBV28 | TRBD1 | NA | TGTGCCAGCAGGACAGGGGCCCTGGTTCATCAGCCCCAGCATTTT | CASRTGALVHQPQHF
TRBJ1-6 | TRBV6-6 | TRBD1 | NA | TGTGCCAGCAGTCCCAGCTATATACACAGGGGGCGCGGTTCACCCCTCCACTTT | CASSPSYIHRGRGSPLHF
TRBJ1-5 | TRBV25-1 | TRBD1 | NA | TGTGCCAGCAGTGGGGGGACAGGGGGCGGTCAGCCCCAGCATTTT | CASSGGTGGGQPQHF
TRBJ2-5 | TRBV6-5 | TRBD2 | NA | TGTGCCAGCCAGCGGGAGGGCCTGGAGACCCAGTACTTC | CASQREGLETQYF
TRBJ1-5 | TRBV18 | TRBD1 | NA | TGTGCCAGCTCACCCGGGACAGGGGGCGGTCAGCCCCAGCATTTT | CASSPGTGGGQPQHF
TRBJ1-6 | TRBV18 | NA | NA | TGTGCCAGCTCACCGACGGGACAAAGTCGGACACCCCTCCACTTT | CASSPTGQSRTPLHF
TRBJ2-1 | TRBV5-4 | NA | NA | TGTGCCAGCAGCTTAAGCGGGCCCTTGTACAATGAGCAGTTCTTC | CASSLSGPLYNEQFF
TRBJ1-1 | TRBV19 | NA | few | TGTGCCAGTAGTGAGGCAGGGGAAACTGAAGCTTTCTTT | CASSEAGETEAFF
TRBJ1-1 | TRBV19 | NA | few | TGTGCCAGTAGTAAGGACAGTCCCACTGAAGCTTTCTTT | CASSKDSPTEAFF
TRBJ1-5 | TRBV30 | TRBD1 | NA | TGTGCCTGGAATTCGGGACAGGGGGCCAATCAGCCCCAGCATTTT | CAWNSGQGANQPQHF
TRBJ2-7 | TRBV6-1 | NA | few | TGTGCCAGCAGTGAAACGTTGACGGGAGAGCAGTACTTC | CASSETLTGEQYF
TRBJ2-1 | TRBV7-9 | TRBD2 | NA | TGTGCCAGCAGCTTAGTGAACTTCGCGGGAGTAGTGGGCGATGAGCAGTTCTTC | CASSLVNFAGVVGDEQFF
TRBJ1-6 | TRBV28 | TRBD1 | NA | TGTGCCAGCAGATACCGGGACAGCAATTCACCCCTCCACTTT | CASRYRDSNSPLHF
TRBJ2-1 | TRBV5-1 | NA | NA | TGCGCCAGCAGCGGGACAAGCTCCTACAATGAGCAGTTCTTC | CASSGTSSYNEQFF
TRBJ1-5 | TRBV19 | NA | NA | TGTGCCAGTATGGAGCAGGGGCGCCAGCCCCAGCATTTT | CASMEQGRQPQHF
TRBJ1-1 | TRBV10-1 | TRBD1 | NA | TGCGCCAGCAGTGGGACCCGGGACAGGGTTGGCACTGAAGCTTTCTTT | CASSGTRDRVGTEAFF
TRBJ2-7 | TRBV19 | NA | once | TGTGCCAGTAGTATAGCAGGGGCAGTAGGCGAGCAGTACTTC | CASSIAGAVGEQYF
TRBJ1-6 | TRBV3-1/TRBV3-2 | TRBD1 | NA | TGTGCCAGCAGCTACCCTCAGGGGGCAGGGAATTCACCCCTCCACTTT | CASSYPQGAGNSPLHF
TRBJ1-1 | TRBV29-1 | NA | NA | TGCAGCGTTGATAGCCAGGGATCTGAAGCTTTCTTT | CSVDSQGSEAFF
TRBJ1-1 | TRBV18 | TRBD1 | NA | TGTGCCAGCTCACCCTTCGACAGGGGTGAAGGCACTGAAGCTTTCTTT | CASSPFDRGEGTEAFF
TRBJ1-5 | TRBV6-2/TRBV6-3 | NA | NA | TGTGCCAGCAGTTACAGGGGCGGGGGTAGGGGACAGCCCCAGCATTTT | CASSYRGGGRGQPQHF
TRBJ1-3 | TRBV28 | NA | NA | TGTGCCAGCAGCCACACACCGGGAGCCTCTGGAAACACCATATATTTT | CASSHTPGASGNTIYF
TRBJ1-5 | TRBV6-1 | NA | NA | TGTGCCAGCAGTGAGCGGGGAGGAAATAGCAATCAGCCCCAGCATTTT | CASSERGGNSNQPQHF
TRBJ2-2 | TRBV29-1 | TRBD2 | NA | TGCAGCGTCGGGACTAGCCCCGGGGAGCTGTTTTTT | CSVGTSPGELFF